Each of the 27 T cell receptor beta chains below was sequenced from the same sample in a study of shared clonotypes between healthy human individuals. Sequenced by immunoSEQ multiplex PCR; TCRdb stores in-frame clones only, minus some. The sample yields some 200,000 clones, approximately 62% seen once. The source material was memory CD4+ T cells sorted from blood. As to subset: CD45RA-negative fraction. Receptors originate from a man aged 30-40 years in good health.

The V call is TRBV19, the J call TRBJ2-1, with no clear D. The V end lost 5 bases, the J end lost 2 bases, and 13 bases lay between the germline ends. Germline assignment: CDR1 LNHDA and CDR2 SQIVND (reference sequence). This CDR3 has 15 amino acids. In nucleotides, the CDR3 is TGTGCCAGTAGTGCCGGCCAGGTCGCCTACAATGAGCAGTTCTTC. This codes for CASSAGQVAYNEQFF.

CDR3 nucleotides: TGTGCCAGCTCAAACGCCGGGGAGCTGTTTTTT. Residues: CASSNAGELFF. This chain uses TRBV18 with TRBJ2-2; no clear D gene. The V end lost 5 bases, the J end lost 6 bases, and 4 bases lay between the germline ends. Germline V gene data show CDR1 as KGHSH and CDR2 as LQKENI. This CDR3 has 11 residues.

The chain employs TRBV11-2 and TRBJ2-1, with TRBD1 as a possible D gene (6 bases). Germline V gives CDR1 SGHAT, CDR2 FQNNGV. Between the trimmed V and J ends, which lost 5 bases and 0 bases, there was a span of 11 bases. The CDR3 runs 15 residues. Here the CDR3 reads CASSKTGSSYNEQFF. The DNA of the CDR3 is TGTGCCAGCAGCAAAACAGGGAGCTCCTACAATGAGCAGTTCTTC.

The V gene is TRBV6-6, the J gene TRBJ1-5; 11 bases are a match to TRBD1. After removal of 5 bases from V and 7 bases from J, the junction contained 4 bases not matched to a gene. This CDR3 is built from 14 residues. The germline V gene encodes CDR1 MNHNY and CDR2 SVGAGI (reference sequence). The CDR3 loop is CASSGQGALQPQHF. CDR3 DNA: TGTGCCAGCAGTGGACAGGGGGCCTTGCAGCCCCAGCATTTT.

The chain employs TRBV5-1 and TRBJ1-1; D is perhaps TRBD1 (5 bases). Germline V gene data show CDR1 as SGHRS and CDR2 as YFSETQ. The V end was cut by 5 bases, the J end by 8 bases, with 19 bases between. CDR3 length: 14 residues. Written as DNA, the CDR3 is TGCGCCAGCAGGGGAAGTGGGGGGAAGGGCGAAGCTTTCTTT. Amino acid sequence: CASRGSGGKGEAFF. Supplemented by reference TRBV5-1 and TRBJ1-1, the full variable domain reads KAGVTQTPRYLIKTRGQQVTLSCSPISGHRSVSWYQQTPGQGLQFLFEYFSETQRNKGNFPGRFSGRQFSNSRSEMNVSTLELGDSALYLCASRGSGGKGEAFFGQGTRLTVV.

The CDR3 nucleotides read TGTGCCAGCAGCCAGGACACAAAAGAGACCCAGTACTTC. Its protein is CASSQDTKETQYF. The rearrangement links TRBV11-2 to TRBJ2-5; TRBD1 might be the D (5 bases). The germline V gene encodes CDR1 SGHAT and CDR2 FQNNGV. Deletions cut 5 bases from V and 3 bases from J, with 10 bases between. This CDR3 comprises 13 residues. The full variable domain, rest sourced from reference TRBV11-2 and TRBJ2-5, is EAGVAQSPRYKIIEKRQSVAFWCNPISGHATLYWYQQILGQGPKLLIQFQNNGVVDDSQLPKDRFSAERLKGVDSTLKIQPAKLEDSAVYLCASSQDTKETQYFGPGTRLLVL.

This chain's CDR3 is CASSLSGSETQYF. DNA for the CDR3: TGTGCCAGCAGCTTGTCAGGGTCGGAGACCCAGTACTTC. The V and J genes are TRBV5-4 and TRBJ2-5; D may be TRBD1 (5 bases). Trimming took 1 base from V and 5 from J, leaving 9 bases between them. The CDR3 consists of 13 residues. Germline V lookup: CDR1 SGHNT, CDR2 YYREEE (reference sequence). Based on the CDR3 plus reference TRBV5-4 and TRBJ2-5, the full variable domain is ETGVTQSPTHLIKTRGQQVTLRCSSQSGHNTVSWYQQALGQGPQFIFQYYREEENGRGNFPPRFSGLQFPNYSSELNVNALELDDSALYLCASSLSGSETQYFGPGTRLLVL.

This clone was found a few times. The rearrangement uses TRBV5-4 and TRBJ2-5, with a possible D match to TRBD1 (5 bases). The ends were cut back, 3 bases at V and 5 bases at J, with 11 bases in the middle. Germline V CDR1 and CDR2: SGHNT, YYREEE (reference sequence). CDR3 size: 13 residues. As DNA, the CDR3 is TGTGCCAGCAGCTCGGTGGGGCTGGAGACCCAGTACTTC. It is translated as CASSSVGLETQYF.

This clone has just one count. The chain joins TRBV6-4 to TRBJ2-1; D is undetermined. V lost 2 bases and J lost 9, with 11 bases in between. Germline CDR1 MRHNA, CDR2 SNTAGT. This CDR3 region has 13 residues. CDR3 sequence (DNA): TGTGCCAGCAGTGACATAATAGCAGCTGAGCAGTTCTTC. Translation: CASSDIIAAEQFF.

The chain is built from TRBV4-1 and TRBJ2-5; D gene unclear. The CDR3 is made up of 16 amino acids. Germline V gives CDR1 MGHRA, CDR2 YSYEKL. Trimming removed 1 base from V and 1 base from J, with 13 bases in between. The CDR3 DNA follows: TGCGCCAGCAGCCAAGTCCCTCACACAGCCCAAGAGACCCAGTACTTC. It yields the protein CASSQVPHTAQETQYF.

The V call is TRBV28, the J call TRBJ1-2; 8 bases are shared with TRBD1. This CDR3 has 18 residues. The V gene end was trimmed by 4 bases and the J gene end by 4 bases; junction bases not matched to a gene: 17. Germline CDR1 reads MDHEN; CDR2 reads SYDVKM. The CDR3 nucleotides are TGTGCCAGCAGTTACCGGGACAGGACGCTCACCCTGTTCTATGGCTACACCTTC. It codes for CASSYRDRTLTLFYGYTF.

This clone has only a few counts. The V call is TRBV25-1, the J call TRBJ2-4, with D perhaps being TRBD1 or TRBD2 (5 bases each). CDR1 and CDR2 (germline): MGHDK, SYGVNS. This CDR3 region has 12 residues. The V and J ends lost 3 bases and 10 bases respectively, with 10 bases between them. CDR3 DNA: TGTGCCAGCAGTGATGAGGGGACGATTCAGTACTTC. As protein: CASSDEGTIQYF.

The chain uses TRBV28 and TRBJ2-1, with D perhaps matching TRBD2 (6 bases). The V end lost 6 bases, the J end lost 5 bases, and 20 bases lay between the germline ends. In germline, CDR1 is MDHEN, CDR2 SYDVKM. The CDR3 is 16 amino acids. DNA of the CDR3: TGTGCCAGCAGCCACGACCCGGGGCGGGGCCACAATGAGCAGTTCTTC. Translated, it gives CASSHDPGRGHNEQFF.

The rearrangement links TRBV25-1 to TRBJ2-7; 7 bases fit TRBD1. The CDR3 has 12 residues. V gave up 6 bases and J gave up 5 bases; unmatched junction bases: 4. Germline V lookup: CDR1 MGHDK, CDR2 SYGVNS. In DNA, the CDR3 is TGTGCCAGCAGCAAGGGGGCGAACGAGCAGTACTTC. Translation: CASSKGANEQYF.

The rearrangement uses TRBV28 and TRBJ2-2; D unclear. The CDR3 covers 13 residues. Trimming stripped 6 bases from V and 1 base from J, with 6 bases between. The germline V gene has CDR1 MDHEN and CDR2 SYDVKM. CDR3 sequence reads: CASRDMNTGELFF. CDR3 DNA sequence: TGTGCCAGCAGAGACATGAACACCGGGGAGCTGTTTTTT. Looking up the rest from reference TRBV28 and TRBJ2-2 gives the full variable domain: DVKVTQSSRYLVKRTGEKVFLECVQDMDHENMFWYRQDPGLGLRLIYFSYDVKMKEKGDIPEGYSVSREKKERFSLILESASTNQTSMYLCASRDMNTGELFFGEGSRLTVL.

This clone was observed a single time. The rearrangement links TRBV5-6 to TRBJ2-3, with 9 positions matching TRBD2. The CDR3 extends over 16 amino acids. V lost 2 bases to trimming and J lost 2 bases; unmatched junction nucleotides: 6. CDR1 is SGHDT and CDR2 is YYEEEE in the germline V gene. CDR3 coding DNA: TGTGCCAGCAGCTTCGGTCTAGCGGGACCCACAGATACGCAGTATTTT. It is translated as CASSFGLAGPTDTQYF.

This clone has a single count. The rearrangement links TRBV28 to TRBJ2-7; weak D call: TRBD2 (5 bases). V was shortened by 7 bases and J by 1 base, with 11 bases between the two germline ends. This CDR3 region has 13 residues. CDR1 is MDHEN and CDR2 is SYDVKM in the germline V gene. As DNA, the CDR3 is TGTGCCAGCACCCGGGGTGTTTCCTACGAGCAGTACTTC. It encodes CASTRGVSYEQYF.

V usage is TRBV28 and J usage is TRBJ2-7; TRBD1 aligns across 8 bases. Looked up from germline, CDR1 is MDHEN and CDR2 is SYDVKM. V shed 5 bases, J shed 5 bases, and the junction held 11 bases outside the gene matches. The CDR3 length is 15 residues. The CDR3 spells CASSPGTGWSDEQYF. The CDR3, as DNA: TGTGCCAGCAGTCCAGGGACAGGTTGGTCGGACGAGCAGTACTTC.

The chain links TRBV28 to TRBJ2-6, with D perhaps TRBD1 (6 bases). Germline V gene data show CDR1 as MDHEN and CDR2 as SYDVKM. The V end was cut by 10 bases, the J end by 4 bases, with 17 bases between. The CDR3 is 15 amino acids. Here the CDR3 DNA reads TGTGCCATCGGCACAGGGAAGGCCGGGGCCAACGTCCTGACTTTC. The encoded protein is CAIGTGKAGANVLTF.

V and J are TRBV20-1 and TRBJ2-5, with unresolved D. CDR1 and CDR2 from the germline V gene are DFQATT and SNEGSKA (reference sequence). Trimming stripped 0 bases from V and 5 bases from J, with 4 bases between. This CDR3 is built from 11 residues. The CDR3 is CSARDYETQYF. CDR3 DNA: TGCAGTGCTAGAGATTATGAGACCCAGTACTTC.

V gene TRBV6-1 combines with J gene TRBJ2-3; the match to TRBD2 covers 13 bases. CDR3 length: 15 residues. The junction had 8 bases not matched to a gene; V was cut back by 6 bases and J by 8 bases. The germline V gene has CDR1 MNHNS and CDR2 SASEGT. CDR3 loop: CASSARTSGSPTQYF. For the CDR3, the DNA is TGTGCCAGCAGCGCTCGGACTAGCGGGAGTCCTACGCAGTATTTT.

This clone was detected once. The gene calls are TRBV15 and TRBJ2-1, with D possibly matching TRBD2 (5 bases). CDR1 is LNHNV, CDR2 YYDKDF, per germline (reference sequence). The CDR3 spans 15 residues. V gave up 0 bases and J gave up 5 bases, with 11 bases separating them. The CDR3 here is CATSRDGWEHNEQFF. As DNA, the CDR3 is TGTGCCACCAGCAGAGATGGGTGGGAGCACAATGAGCAGTTCTTC.

V gene TRBV6-4 combines with J gene TRBJ2-3; 10 bases agree with TRBD2. The CDR3 runs to 14 residues. J gave up 2 bases and V 5 bases, and 1 base lay outside the gene matches. The V gene's germline CDR1 is MRHNA and CDR2 SNTAGT. CDR3 coding DNA: TGTGCCAGCAGTAGCGGGAGGGCCACAGATACGCAGTATTTT. Translated: CASSSGRATDTQYF.

The sample holds a few counts of this clone. The chain recombines TRBV18 with TRBJ2-7; 7 nucleotides match TRBD1. Germline values: CDR1 KGHSH, CDR2 LQKENI. The CDR3 totals 16 residues. V gave up 3 bases and J gave up 5 bases; unmatched junction bases: 13. DNA for the CDR3: TGTGCCAGCTCACCGGGGACCAAGGGGGCTGGTGACGAGCAGTACTTC. This encodes CASSPGTKGAGDEQYF.

The J gene is TRBJ2-7, the V gene TRBV4-1; the match to TRBD2 covers 8 bases. This CDR3 is 17 amino acids long. Trimming took 0 bases from V and 7 from J; bases not matched to a gene: 14. Germline V gene data show CDR1 as MGHRA and CDR2 as YSYEKL. The CDR3 sequence: CASSQEWASGFPGEQYF. The CDR3 nucleotides are TGCGCCAGCAGCCAAGAGTGGGCTAGCGGGTTCCCAGGGGAGCAGTACTTC.

The chain employs TRBV5-6 and TRBJ2-3; TRBD1 matches 10 bases. V shed 3 bases and J 4 bases; nucleotides not matched to a gene: 5. The germline V gene has CDR1 SGHDT and CDR2 YYEEEE. CDR3 size: 15 residues. The CDR3 protein is CASSSRDRGPDTQYF. The CDR3 nucleotides are TGTGCCAGCAGCTCCCGGGACAGGGGACCAGATACGCAGTATTTT.

The rearrangement links TRBV20-1 to TRBJ2-5; D not certain. Germline CDR1 is DFQATT and CDR2 is SNEGSKA (reference sequence). CDR3 length equals 11 residues. Trimming stripped 4 bases from V and 0 bases from J, with 3 bases between. The CDR3 region is CSATYQETQYF. The CDR3 DNA follows: TGCAGTGCTACCTACCAAGAGACCCAGTACTTC.